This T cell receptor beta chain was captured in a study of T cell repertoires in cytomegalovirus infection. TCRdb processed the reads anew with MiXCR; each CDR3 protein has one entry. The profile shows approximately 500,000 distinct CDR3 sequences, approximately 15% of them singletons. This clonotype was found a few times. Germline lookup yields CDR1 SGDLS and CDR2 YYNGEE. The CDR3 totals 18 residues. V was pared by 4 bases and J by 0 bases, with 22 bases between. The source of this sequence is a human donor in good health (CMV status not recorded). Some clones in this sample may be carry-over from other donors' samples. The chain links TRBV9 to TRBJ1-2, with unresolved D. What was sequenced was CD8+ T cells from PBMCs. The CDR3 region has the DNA TGTGCCAGCAGCCCCGGGTTTAGGTGGGCCGGGGCTAACTATGGCTACACCTTC. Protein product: CASSPGFRWAGANYGYTF.